Listed below are T cell receptor beta chains from one sample, sequenced in a study of OX40 agonist ivuxolimab in advanced cancers. Sequenced by immunoSEQ multiplex PCR; TCRdb stores in-frame clones only, minus some. The sample includes about 58,000 clones, roughly 80% of them seen just once. This material consisted of CD4+ or CD8+ T cells sorted from blood, taken in a trial of the OX40 agonist ivuxolimab. The receptors were sampled from an adult with an advanced solid tumor such as melanoma, head and neck, liver or kidney cancer. The CDR3 runs from the conserved cysteine through the conserved F or W. A D gene is named only where the DNA matches it firmly. Expanded clones are given a class, and other clones once, few, many or no size at all.

CDR3nt	CDR3aa	d_gene	v_gene	j_gene	abundance
TGTGCCAGCAGCTTAATCCAGGGGGCTTACAATGAGCAGTTCTTC	CASSLIQGAYNEQFF	TRBD1	TRBV7-9	TRBJ2-1	NA
TGCAGCGTTGATAAGGGGCTAGACACAGATACGCAGTATTTT	CSVDKGLDTDTQYF	NA	TRBV29-1	TRBJ2-3	NA
TGTGCCAGCAGCTTTCATCAGAGCAATCAGCCCCAGCATTTT	CASSFHQSNQPQHF	NA	TRBV7-2	TRBJ1-5	NA
TGCGCCAGCAGCGAGGGACAGGCCTGGAAAAACATTCAGTACTTC	CASSEGQAWKNIQYF	TRBD1	TRBV5-1	TRBJ2-4	NA
TGTGCCAGCAAACAAGGGCAGGCTTCTGGAAACACCATATATTTT	CASKQGQASGNTIYF	NA	TRBV6-5	TRBJ1-3	NA
TGTGCCAGCAGGAAGGGACAGGGGTCCTGGAACGAGCAGTACTTC	CASRKGQGSWNEQYF	TRBD1	TRBV5-4	TRBJ2-7	NA
TGCAGCGCGGGGCAGCAAGAGACCCAGTACTTC	CSAGQQETQYF	NA	TRBV20-1	TRBJ2-5	few
TGTGCCAGCAGTTTCCTTCGGACTAGCGGCCCAGATACGCAGTATTTT	CASSFLRTSGPDTQYF	TRBD2	TRBV27	TRBJ2-3	NA
TGTGCCAGCAGTGAAGCGGCGACTAGCGGGAGGGACAATGAGCAGTTCTTC	CASSEAATSGRDNEQFF	TRBD2	TRBV6-1	TRBJ2-1	NA
TGTGCCAGCAGTGAAAAAACTAGCGGGAGTTCCGAGCAGTACTTC	CASSEKTSGSSEQYF	TRBD2	TRBV6-1	TRBJ2-7	NA
TGTGCCAGCAGCTCAGAGGGACGGACGAGGTGGACTGAAGCTTTCTTT	CASSSEGRTRWTEAFF	NA	TRBV7-2	TRBJ1-1	NA
TGTGCCAGCAGCGTAGACTTGCGGTCGAACACCGGGGAGCTGTTTTTT	CASSVDLRSNTGELFF	NA	TRBV9	TRBJ2-2	NA
TGTGCCAGCAGCCAAGATCGCGACGATGAGCAGTTCTTC	CASSQDRDDEQFF	NA	TRBV4-2	TRBJ2-1	NA
TGTGCCAGCAGCTTATTCGGGGGCGCGAGTAATGAGCAGTTCTTC	CASSLFGGASNEQFF	NA	TRBV7-3	TRBJ2-1	NA
TGTGCCAGCAGTTACACGGGACAGACCACAGATACGCAGTATTTT	CASSYTGQTTDTQYF	TRBD1	TRBV6-6	TRBJ2-3	NA
TGTGCCAGCAGCTACCTAGGGACAGTAGCTAACTATGGCTACACCTTC	CASSYLGTVANYGYTF	TRBD1	TRBV9	TRBJ1-2	NA
TGCGCCAGCAGCCAGGGACAAAATGAAAAACTGTTTTTT	CASSQGQNEKLFF	NA	TRBV5-1	TRBJ1-4	NA
TGCGCCAGCAGCCATACCGGGACAGGGCAAACAGATACGCAGTATTTT	CASSHTGTGQTDTQYF	TRBD1	TRBV4-1	TRBJ2-3	once
TGCGCCAGCAGGGATCAGGGTTCTAGCACAGATACGCAGTATTTT	CASRDQGSSTDTQYF	NA	TRBV5-1	TRBJ2-3	NA
TGTGCCAGCAGCCGAGCAACAGGCGAAAAACTGTTTTTT	CASSRATGEKLFF	NA	TRBV7-3	TRBJ1-4	NA
TGTGCCATCAGGGTCCGGGGACTAGAGGGGGGCGATGAGCAGTTCTTC	CAIRVRGLEGGDEQFF	TRBD2	TRBV10-3	TRBJ2-1	NA
TGTGCCAGCAGTTTAAATACCGGGGAGCTGTTTTTT	CASSLNTGELFF	NA	TRBV27	TRBJ2-2	few
TGCGCCAGCAGCCCAGACACAGGGTCTGGGGCCAACGTCCTGACTTTC	CASSPDTGSGANVLTF	NA	TRBV5-1	TRBJ2-6	few
TGCGCCAGCAGCACCTCAGGGGGCCAGGATGAAGCTTTCTTT	CASSTSGGQDEAFF	TRBD1	TRBV5-1	TRBJ1-1	NA
TGTGCCTGGAGCGACGCCTCCTGGCAGTTCTTC	CAWSDASWQFF	NA	TRBV30	TRBJ2-1	NA
TGTGCCAGCAGCTTAGGAGGGTCAACTAATGAAAAACTGTTTTTT	CASSLGGSTNEKLFF	NA	TRBV4-2	TRBJ1-4	NA
TGTGCCAGCAGCTTAAACCCGAACACCGGGGAGCTGTTTTTT	CASSLNPNTGELFF	NA	TRBV11-2	TRBJ2-2	NA
TGTGCCAGCAGCAAAGGACAGATCTCTGGAAACACCATATATTTT	CASSKGQISGNTIYF	NA	TRBV5-4	TRBJ1-3	NA
TGTGCCAGCAGCGGCTGGCAGTACGAGCAGTACTTC	CASSGWQYEQYF	NA	TRBV14	TRBJ2-7	NA
TGTGCCAGCAGCACAGCGGGAGGCAATGAGCAGTTCTTC	CASSTAGGNEQFF	TRBD2	TRBV7-7	TRBJ2-1	NA
TGTGCCAGCAGCGGAGGACTAGCGGGAGGAAGGTACGAGCAGTACTTC	CASSGGLAGGRYEQYF	TRBD2	TRBV5-6	TRBJ2-7	NA
TGTGCCAGCAGCTTCAGGGGTTCGGACACCGGGGAGCTGTTTTTT	CASSFRGSDTGELFF	NA	TRBV11-2	TRBJ2-2	NA
TGTGCCAGTACATACAACGCTTACGAGCAGTACTTC	CASTYNAYEQYF	NA	TRBV27	TRBJ2-7	NA
TGTGCCAGCAGCGCAAGGGCTAGTGCGAACACCGGGGAGCTGTTTTTT	CASSARASANTGELFF	NA	TRBV7-7	TRBJ2-2	once
TGTGCCAGCAGCGTAGGGATCGGGATGGTGAACACTGAAGCTTTCTTT	CASSVGIGMVNTEAFF	NA	TRBV9	TRBJ1-1	NA
TGCGCCAGCAGTGAGTCGACTGTCACTAGCGGGAGTATTCGTAATGAGCAGTTCTTC	CASSESTVTSGSIRNEQFF	TRBD2	TRBV10-2	TRBJ2-1	NA
TGTGCCAGCAGCACGGGGGACAGGGGGTATGGCTACACCTTC	CASSTGDRGYGYTF	NA	TRBV12-1	TRBJ1-2	NA
TGTGCCAGCAGGAACAGACTAGCGGGGCAAGAGACCCAGTACTTC	CASRNRLAGQETQYF	TRBD2	TRBV2	TRBJ2-5	NA
TGTGCCAGCAGTTACCGAGGGGCCCTAGATACGCAGTATTTT	CASSYRGALDTQYF	NA	TRBV6-5	TRBJ2-3	NA
TGTGCCAGCAGCTCCGGCCGGGAAGCTTTCTTT	CASSSGREAFF	NA	TRBV7-6	TRBJ1-1	NA
TGTGCCAGCAGCAAAGCGGGCGAAGGACCAACTGAAGCTTTCTTT	CASSKAGEGPTEAFF	NA	TRBV21-1	TRBJ1-1	NA
TGTGCCAGCAGCTTATCAGGGGGCGATCAGCCCCAGCATTTT	CASSLSGGDQPQHF	TRBD1	TRBV5-6	TRBJ1-5	NA
TGTGCCAGCAGCCAGGGAGGAGCGGGAGATTTAGAGACCCAGTACTTC	CASSQGGAGDLETQYF	TRBD2	TRBV4-2	TRBJ2-5	NA
TGTGCCTGGAGTCGGCTAGCGGCTCAAGAGACCCAGTACTTC	CAWSRLAAQETQYF	TRBD2	TRBV30	TRBJ2-5	few
TGTGCCACCAGCTGGATGTCGGGGGAAAAACTGTTTTTT	CATSWMSGEKLFF	NA	TRBV15	TRBJ1-4	NA
TGTGCCAGCTCCTTTAGCGGGATCTCCTACAATGAGCAGTTCTTC	CASSFSGISYNEQFF	TRBD2	TRBV18	TRBJ2-1	NA
TGTGCCAGCAGCCAAGATATGACGGAAGAGACCCAGTACTTC	CASSQDMTEETQYF	NA	TRBV4-2	TRBJ2-5	NA
TGCGCCAGCAGCGCCGATACAGGGGTTTTTAATGAAAAACTGTTTTTT	CASSADTGVFNEKLFF	TRBD1	TRBV5-1	TRBJ1-4	NA
TGTGCCAGTAATCAACCCCACAGGAAAAATCAGCCCCAGCATTTT	CASNQPHRKNQPQHF	NA	TRBV19	TRBJ1-5	NA
TGTGCCAGCAGCTTTCCGGGGAGAACACCGACCCAGTACTTC	CASSFPGRTPTQYF	NA	TRBV7-9	TRBJ2-5	once
TGTGCCAGCAGCTTTACCCAAGGGGGGACTGAAGCTTTCTTT	CASSFTQGGTEAFF	NA	TRBV11-3	TRBJ1-1	NA
TGTGCCACCAGCCGTCCCTCCGGGACCGGAGGCACAGATACGCAGTATTTT	CATSRPSGTGGTDTQYF	NA	TRBV15	TRBJ2-3	NA
TGTGCCATCAGTGAGCGGACAGGGGATCAGCCCCAGCATTTT	CAISERTGDQPQHF	TRBD1	TRBV10-3	TRBJ1-5	once
TGTGCCAGCAGCTTGGCAGGGGCAGACTATGGCTACACCTTC	CASSLAGADYGYTF	NA	TRBV7-9	TRBJ1-2	NA
TGCGCCAGCAGCCCCCGAGTAGCGGGAGGTTACGAGCAGTACTTC	CASSPRVAGGYEQYF	TRBD2	TRBV5-1	TRBJ2-7	NA
TGTGCCAGCAGTTTCTTCCAGGGGGCGGGGCAGTTCTTC	CASSFFQGAGQFF	TRBD1	TRBV6-6	TRBJ2-1	NA
TGTGCCAGCAGCGTAACGGGACAGCGGAACGAGCAGTACTTC	CASSVTGQRNEQYF	TRBD1	TRBV5-6	TRBJ2-7	NA